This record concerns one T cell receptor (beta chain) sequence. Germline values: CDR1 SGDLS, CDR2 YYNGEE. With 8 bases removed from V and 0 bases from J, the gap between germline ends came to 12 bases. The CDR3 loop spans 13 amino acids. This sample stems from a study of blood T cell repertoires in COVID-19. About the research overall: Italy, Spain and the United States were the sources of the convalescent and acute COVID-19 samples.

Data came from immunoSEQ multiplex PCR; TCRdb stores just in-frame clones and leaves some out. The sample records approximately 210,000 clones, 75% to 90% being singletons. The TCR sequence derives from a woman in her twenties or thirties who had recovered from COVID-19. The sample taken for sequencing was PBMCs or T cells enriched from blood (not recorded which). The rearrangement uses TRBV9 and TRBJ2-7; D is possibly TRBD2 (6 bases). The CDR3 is CASSRGSSYEQYF. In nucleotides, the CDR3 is TGTGCCAGTTCTCGGGGGAGCTCCTACGAGCAGTACTTC.